These T cell receptor beta chains were read from a single sample in a study of blood T cell repertoires in COVID-19. Profiling relied on immunoSEQ multiplex PCR, and the TCRdb table lists in-frame clones only, not all of them. The sample has 120,000 or so clones; 70% to 85% are singletons. The source material was peripheral blood. These receptors all come from a human donor with acute or convalescent COVID-19. The donor label of this sample is uncertain. Both conserved end residues are part of each CDR3. The D gene is left open where the match is weak. A row's size may be missing; if present it is once, few, many or a size class.

v_gene,abundance,j_gene,d_gene,CDR3aa,CDR3nt
TRBV9,once,TRBJ1-2,-,CASSVVGHGYTF,TGTGCCAGCAGCGTAGTCGGACACGGCTACACCTTC
TRBV7-9,-,TRBJ2-2,-,CASSFTGGPTRELFF,TGTGCCAGCAGCTTCACGGGGGGCCCAACCCGGGAGCTGTTTTTT
TRBV5-1,-,TRBJ1-2,-,CASSFSRGEDGYTF,TGCGCCAGCAGCTTCTCTCGGGGTGAAGATGGCTACACCTTC
TRBV12-3/TRBV12-4,-,TRBJ2-1,TRBD1,CASSTGGDEQFF,TGTGCCAGCAGCACAGGGGGCGATGAGCAGTTCTTC
TRBV23-1,-,TRBJ2-4,-,CASSQGRNIQYF,TGCGCCAGCAGTCAGGGGCGAAACATTCAGTACTTC
TRBV7-2,-,TRBJ1-6,-,CASSLGPTNSPLHF,TGTGCCAGCAGCTTAGGGCCCACTAATTCACCCCTCCACTTT
TRBV24-1,-,TRBJ2-1,-,CATSEEGPPTEQFF,TGTGCCACCAGTGAGGAGGGACCCCCAACGGAGCAGTTCTTC
TRBV19,-,TRBJ2-3,-,CASSRFYTDTQYF,TGTGCCAGTAGTCGGTTCTACACAGATACGCAGTATTTT
TRBV9,few,TRBJ1-5,-,CASSPPGVYQPQHF,TGTGCCAGCAGCCCGCCAGGGGTTTATCAGCCCCAGCATTTT
TRBV6-5,many,TRBJ1-2,-,CASSYSGGRNGYTF,TGTGCCAGCAGTTACAGCGGGGGCAGGAATGGCTACACCTTC
TRBV5-1,-,TRBJ2-6,-,CASSLGAVQAGANVLTF,TGCGCCAGCAGCTTGGGGGCAGTTCAAGCTGGGGCCAACGTCCTGACTTTC
TRBV5-1,-,TRBJ1-6,-,CASSEDGRGRSPLHF,TGCGCCAGCAGCGAAGATGGACGGGGGAGATCACCCCTCCACTTT
TRBV28,-,TRBJ2-7,TRBD1,CASSFGQGAREQYF,TGTGCCAGCAGTTTTGGGCAGGGGGCGAGGGAGCAGTACTTC
TRBV29-1,-,TRBJ2-4,TRBD1,CSVKTGTGAANIQYF,TGCAGCGTTAAGACCGGGACAGGGGCCGCAAACATTCAGTACTTC
TRBV7-2,-,TRBJ2-2,-,CASSADSNTGELFF,TGTGCCAGCAGCGCGGACAGTAACACCGGGGAGCTGTTTTTT
TRBV13,-,TRBJ2-7,TRBD1,CASSNQLRGLFEQYF,TGTGCCAGCAGTAATCAGCTCAGGGGGCTTTTCGAGCAGTACTTC
TRBV12-3/TRBV12-4,-,TRBJ2-1,-,CASSLWGTEQFF,TGTGCCAGCAGTTTGTGGGGGACAGAGCAGTTCTTC
TRBV15,few,TRBJ2-2,-,CATSSRRYGGTGELFF,TGTGCCACCAGCAGTCGCCGGTATGGGGGGACCGGGGAGCTGTTTTTT
TRBV6-1,once,TRBJ1-1,-,CASSETDNRDTEAFF,TGTGCCAGCAGTGAGACCGATAACAGGGACACTGAAGCTTTCTTT
TRBV7-6,-,TRBJ1-4,TRBD1,CASSLNRGANEKLFF,TGTGCCAGCAGCCTAAACAGGGGTGCTAATGAAAAACTGTTTTTT
TRBV6-1,-,TRBJ1-2,-,CASSETPNYGYTF,TGTGCCAGCAGTGAGACACCTAACTATGGCTACACCTTC
TRBV6-5,-,TRBJ1-6,-,CASSIQGLSPLHF,TGTGCCAGCAGTATCCAGGGTTTGTCACCCCTCCACTTT
TRBV7-9,once,TRBJ2-1,-,CASSLVFGSPMGEQFF,TGTGCCAGCAGCTTAGTTTTTGGGAGTCCTATGGGTGAGCAGTTCTTC
TRBV5-1,-,TRBJ2-5,TRBD2,CASSSAGGTETQYF,TGCGCCAGCAGCTCGGCGGGGGGAACAGAGACCCAGTACTTC
TRBV13,-,TRBJ1-6,TRBD1,CASSPGQGLSSYNSPLHF,TGTGCCAGCAGCCCTGGACAGGGATTGAGCTCCTATAATTCACCCCTCCACTTT
TRBV19,-,TRBJ1-6,TRBD1,CASSIAGQGDSPLHF,TGTGCCAGTAGTATCGCGGGACAGGGGGATTCACCCCTCCACTTT
TRBV24-1,few,TRBJ2-3,TRBD2,CATSDMNLAGATDTQYF,TGTGCCACCAGTGATATGAACCTAGCGGGGGCTACAGATACGCAGTATTTT
TRBV2,-,TRBJ1-6,-,CASRLTASSYNSPLHF,TGTGCCAGCAGGTTGACGGCTAGCTCCTATAATTCACCCCTCCACTTT
TRBV5-1,-,TRBJ2-5,TRBD1,CASSVDQRTGQETQYF,TGCGCCAGCAGCGTGGATCAGAGGACAGGTCAAGAGACCCAGTACTTC
TRBV7-9,-,TRBJ1-5,-,CASSPPGVNQPQHF,TGTGCCAGCAGCCCGCCGGGGGTCAATCAGCCCCAGCATTTT